This record looks at one T cell receptor (beta chain) sequence and its context. The antigen is unknown. The data derive from a study of graft-versus-host responses after intestinal transplantation. Looking at the study overall: Recipients were given multivisceral, liver-intestinal, or isolated intestinal transplants. Each recipient received anti-thymocyte globulin induction, then tacrolimus and steroids for 2 to 4 years.

Sequenced by immunoSEQ multiplex PCR; TCRdb stores in-frame clones only, minus some. The sample shows roughly 90,000 clones, about 85% of them seen only once. From germline, CDR1 is SQVTM and CDR2 ANQGSEA. This CDR3 is built from 14 residues. V was pared by 1 base and J by 3 bases, with 3 bases of the junction left unmatched. Whole-study findings and limits: Peak levels of circulating GvH clones tracked with early post-transplant HvG declines. Present in recipient marrow, GvH clones included some that appeared first in ileum or blood.

This sequence was found in a human donor who was the organ donor for an intestinal transplant. V is TRBV29-1 and J is TRBJ2-3, with 8 positions matching TRBD1. Here the sequenced sample was unstimulated CD4+ T cells sorted from spleen or lymph node cells, taken before transplant. The CDR3 sequence: CSVEVHRGTDTQYF. CDR3 in DNA: TGCAGCGTTGAAGTTCACAGGGGGACAGATACGCAGTATTTT.